One and the same sample provided the 10 T cell receptor beta chains below, sequenced in a study of blood T cell repertoires in COVID-19. TCRdb keeps only in-frame clones here, not all; method: immunoSEQ multiplex PCR. The top ten hold roughly 3.7% of the sample, which has approximately 240,000 clones, 80% to 90% seen once. Sample: PBMCs or T cells enriched from blood (not recorded which). These receptors came from a woman aged 18 to 35 in a cohort exposed to, infected with or recovered from COVID-19 (not recorded which).

The rearrangement joins TRBV7-2 to TRBJ2-7; 9 bases align to TRBD2. There are 14 residues in the CDR3. CDR1 and CDR2 from the germline V gene are SGHTA and FQGNSA. Trimming cost V 2 bases and J 2 bases; bases outside gene matches: 1. Here the CDR3 reads CASSLSSGTYEQYF. The CDR3 nucleotides read TGTGCCAGCAGCTTATCTAGCGGGACCTACGAGCAGTACTTC. Combining the CDR3 with reference TRBV7-2 and TRBJ2-7 gives the whole variable domain GAGVSQSPSNKVTEKGKDVELRCDPISGHTALYWYRQSLGQGLEFLIYFQGNSAPDKSGLPSDRFSAERTGGSVSTLTIQRTQQEDSAVYLCASSLSSGTYEQYFGPGTRLTVT.

The chain recombines TRBV5-1 with TRBJ1-4; D is unresolved. There are 15 residues in the CDR3. Germline V lookup: CDR1 SGHRS, CDR2 YFSETQ. The V end was cut by 0 bases, the J end by 0 bases, with 6 bases between. The CDR3 here is CASSLVGSTNEKLFF. CDR3 bases: TGCGCCAGCAGCTTGGTCGGTTCAACTAATGAAAAACTGTTTTTT.

The chain carries TRBV19 and TRBJ1-1; no reliable D call. Germline V gene lookup returns CDR1 LNHDA and CDR2 SQIVND (reference sequence). This CDR3 is 14 amino acids long. V was pared by 3 bases and J by 1 base, with 9 bases between. DNA for the CDR3: TGTGCCAGTAGTATCTTAGTCTGGAACACTGAAGCTTTCTTT. It is translated as CASSILVWNTEAFF.

Only one count was recorded for this clone. This chain links TRBV5-6 with TRBJ1-2; D remains unclear. V was trimmed by 1 base and J by 6 bases, leaving 7 bases between them. CDR1 SGHDT and CDR2 YYEEEE come from the germline V gene. The CDR3 has 12 residues. Here the CDR3 DNA reads TGTGCCAGCAGCTTGTATCGTGATGGCTACACCTTC. This codes for CASSLYRDGYTF.

The rearrangement joins TRBV4-1 to TRBJ2-1; D may be TRBD2 (5 bases). The CDR3 has 16 residues. V shed 3 bases and J shed 0 bases, with 12 bases lying between them. The germline V gene has CDR1 MGHRA and CDR2 YSYEKL. In nucleotides, the CDR3 is TGCGCCAGCAGCCAGAATCTAGCAAGCTCCTACAATGAGCAGTTCTTC. Translation gives CASSQNLASSYNEQFF.

The V gene is TRBV6-6, the J gene TRBJ1-6; 7 bases agree with TRBD1. The length of the CDR3 is 14 residues. V trimming: 5 bases; J trimming: 5 bases; junction bases outside the gene matches: 3. Germline V gene data show CDR1 as MNHNY and CDR2 as SVGAGI (reference sequence). CDR3 sequence: CASSMGQNNSPLHF. CDR3 nucleotides: TGTGCCAGCAGTATGGGACAGAATAATTCACCCCTCCACTTT.

The chain links TRBV15 to TRBJ1-3; D is perhaps TRBD1 (5 bases). The V gene lost 7 bases and the J gene lost 2 bases, with 12 bases spanning the gap. CDR3 length: 14 amino acids. Germline V CDR1 and CDR2: LNHNV, YYDKDF (reference sequence). The DNA for the CDR3 is TGTGCCACCACCACGTGGGGGGCTGGAAACACCATATATTTT. Translated, it gives CATTTWGAGNTIYF.

Written as DNA, the CDR3 is TGTGCCAGCAGTGGTGGAGGGGGCAAAACAGATACGCAGTATTTT. This codes for CASSGGGGKTDTQYF. This rearrangement joins TRBV7-9 to TRBJ2-3, with D perhaps TRBD1 (7 bases). Trimming cost V 6 bases and J 3 bases, with 16 bases left between them. The CDR3 is 15 amino acids. CDR1 is SEHNR, CDR2 FQNEAQ, per germline (reference sequence).

In this sample, this clone turned up a few times. The chain combines TRBV4-2 with TRBJ1-4; no clear D gene. The CDR3 length is 15 residues. CDR1 is LGHNA and CDR2 is YNFKEQ in the germline V gene. The V end was cut by 1 base, the J end by 6 bases, with 12 bases between. CDR3: CASSQGGGKDEKLFF. The CDR3 bases are TGTGCCAGCAGCCAAGGGGGAGGGAAGGATGAAAAACTGTTTTTT.

CDR3 DNA sequence: TGTGCCAGCAGCCAAGATCTGGGACAACGGAGCTCCTATAATTCACCCCTCCACTTT. Its protein is CASSQDLGQRSSYNSPLHF. V gene TRBV14 combines with J gene TRBJ1-6; D is perhaps TRBD1 (6 bases). Trimming left V 0 bases short and J 0 bases short, with 15 bases between. Per germline, CDR1 SGHDN and CDR2 FVKESK. CDR3 size: 19 residues.